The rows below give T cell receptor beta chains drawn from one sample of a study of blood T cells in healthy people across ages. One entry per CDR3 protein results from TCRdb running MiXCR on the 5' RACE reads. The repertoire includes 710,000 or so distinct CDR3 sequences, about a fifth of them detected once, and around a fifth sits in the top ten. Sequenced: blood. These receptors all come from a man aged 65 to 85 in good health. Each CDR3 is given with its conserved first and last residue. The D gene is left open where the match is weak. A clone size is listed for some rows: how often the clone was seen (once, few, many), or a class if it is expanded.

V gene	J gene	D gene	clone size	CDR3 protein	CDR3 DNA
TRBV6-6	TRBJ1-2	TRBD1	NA	CASSSDRVSGYTF	TGTGCCAGCAGTTCCGACAGGGTTAGTGGCTACACCTTC
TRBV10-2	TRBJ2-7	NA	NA	CASRQFGAKPSYEQYF	TGCGCCAGCAGACAGTTCGGGGCGAAGCCGTCCTACGAGCAGTACTTC
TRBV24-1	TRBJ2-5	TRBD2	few	CATSDWTRSVETQYF	TGTGCCACCAGTGATTGGACTAGATCTGTGGAGACCCAGTACTTC
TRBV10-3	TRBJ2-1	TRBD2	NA	CAITAGGWNEQFF	TGTGCCATCACGGCGGGAGGATGGAATGAGCAGTTCTTC
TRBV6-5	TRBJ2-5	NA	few	CASSYSLGETQYF	TGTGCCAGCAGTTATTCATTGGGAGAGACCCAGTACTTC
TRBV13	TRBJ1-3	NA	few	CAIRTEGNTIYF	TGTGCCATCCGGACTGAGGGGAACACCATATATTTT
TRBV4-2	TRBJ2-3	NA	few	CASSQDPAGNTDTQYF	TGTGCCAGCAGCCAAGATCCCGCAGGAAACACAGATACGCAGTATTTT
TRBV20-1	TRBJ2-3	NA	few	CSASSRTASTDTQYF	TGCAGTGCTAGTTCCCGGACAGCTAGCACAGATACGCAGTATTTT
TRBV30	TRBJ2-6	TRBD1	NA	CAWSGGTAYLGANVLTF	TGTGCCTGGAGTGGTGGGACAGCTTATCTAGGGGCCAACGTCCTGACTTTC
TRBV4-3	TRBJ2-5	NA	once	CASSQWVEETQYF	TGCGCCAGCAGCCAATGGGTCGAAGAGACCCAGTACTTC
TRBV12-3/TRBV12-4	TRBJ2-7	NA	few	CASSFPGFSYEQYF	TGTGCCAGCAGTTTCCCGGGGTTCTCCTACGAGCAGTACTTC
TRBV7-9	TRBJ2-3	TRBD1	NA	CASSSIRDRAADTQYF	TGTGCCAGCAGCTCCATCCGGGACAGGGCGGCAGATACGCAGTATTTT
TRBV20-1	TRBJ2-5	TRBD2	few	CSAVAGQPQPETQYF	TGCAGTGCCGTAGCGGGACAACCTCAGCCGGAGACCCAGTACTTC
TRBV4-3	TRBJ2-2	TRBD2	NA	CASSQDSAGEATGELFF	TGCGCCAGCAGCCAAGACTCGGCGGGAGAGGCCACCGGGGAGCTGTTTTTT